This TCR beta chain was identified in a study of T cells in narcolepsy. As concerns this clone: Antigen specificity is unknown.

Findings and limits, study-wide: Reportedly, autoreactive clonotypes were serially detected in patients' blood but not controls'. Some memory CD4+ repertoires had no autoreactive clone sequences.

The germline V and J ends were trimmed by 0 bases and 6 bases, with 19 bases remaining between them. The CDR3 extends over 17 amino acids. CDR1 is SGHRS and CDR2 is YFSETQ in the germline V gene. The table came from immunoSEQ multiplex PCR; TCRdb's copy has only in-frame clones and leaves some out. The sample contains roughly 20,000 clones, more than 75% of which appear only once. Sequenced: memory (CD45RA-) CD4+ T cells from blood. V gene TRBV5-1 combines with J gene TRBJ1-3, with D perhaps TRBD1 (6 bases). This sequence was found in a human donor in good health. CDR3 sequence (DNA): TGCGCCAGCAGCTTGGGCGGGGGGCAAGGCCCCTTAAACACCATATATTTT. This sequence encodes CASSLGGGQGPLNTIYF.